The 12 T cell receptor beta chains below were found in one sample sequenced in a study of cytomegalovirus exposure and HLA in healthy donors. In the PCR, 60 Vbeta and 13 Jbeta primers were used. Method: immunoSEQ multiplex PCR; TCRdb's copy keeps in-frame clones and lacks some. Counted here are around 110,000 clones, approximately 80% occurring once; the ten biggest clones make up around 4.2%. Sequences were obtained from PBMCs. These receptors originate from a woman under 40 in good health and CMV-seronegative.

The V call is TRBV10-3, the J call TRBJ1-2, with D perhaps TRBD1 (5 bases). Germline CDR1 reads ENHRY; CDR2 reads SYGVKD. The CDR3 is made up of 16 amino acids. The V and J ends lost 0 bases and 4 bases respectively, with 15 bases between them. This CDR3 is CAISESGQGGGYGYTF. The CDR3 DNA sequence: TGTGCCATCAGTGAGTCGGGGCAGGGAGGTGGCTATGGCTACACCTTC.

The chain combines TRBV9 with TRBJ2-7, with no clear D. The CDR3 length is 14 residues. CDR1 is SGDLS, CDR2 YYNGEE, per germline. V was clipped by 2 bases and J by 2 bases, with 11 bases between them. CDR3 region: CASSVSRNPYEQYF. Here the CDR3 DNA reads TGTGCCAGCAGCGTCTCGAGGAACCCCTACGAGCAGTACTTC.

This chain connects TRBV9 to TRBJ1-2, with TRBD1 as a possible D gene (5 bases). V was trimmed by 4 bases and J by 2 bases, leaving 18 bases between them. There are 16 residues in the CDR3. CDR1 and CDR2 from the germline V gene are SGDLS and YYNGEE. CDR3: CASSSRRDLKNYGYTF. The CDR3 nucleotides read TGTGCCAGCAGCTCCAGGAGGGACCTAAAGAACTATGGCTACACCTTC.

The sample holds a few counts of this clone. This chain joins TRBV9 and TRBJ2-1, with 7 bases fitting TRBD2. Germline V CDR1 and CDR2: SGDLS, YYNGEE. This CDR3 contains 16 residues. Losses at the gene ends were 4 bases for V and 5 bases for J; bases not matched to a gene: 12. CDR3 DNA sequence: TGTGCCAGCAGCAGGAAAGGGAGGGCCGGAGACAATGAGCAGTTCTTC. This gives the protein CASSRKGRAGDNEQFF.

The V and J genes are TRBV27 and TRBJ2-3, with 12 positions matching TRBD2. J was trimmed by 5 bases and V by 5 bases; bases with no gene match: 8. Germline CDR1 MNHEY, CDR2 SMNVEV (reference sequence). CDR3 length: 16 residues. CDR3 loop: CASSRRLAGVLDTQYF. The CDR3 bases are TGTGCCAGCAGTCGACGACTAGCGGGAGTTTTAGATACGCAGTATTTT.

The CDR3 bases are TGCGCCAGCAGCACTAGGACAGGGGAGAACTATGGCTACACCTTC. Translated, it gives CASSTRTGENYGYTF. V gene TRBV5-1 combines with J gene TRBJ1-2; 9 bases align to TRBD1. The CDR3 covers 15 residues. Germline CDR1 is SGHRS and CDR2 is YFSETQ. V lost 4 bases to trimming and J lost 2 bases; unmatched junction nucleotides: 6.

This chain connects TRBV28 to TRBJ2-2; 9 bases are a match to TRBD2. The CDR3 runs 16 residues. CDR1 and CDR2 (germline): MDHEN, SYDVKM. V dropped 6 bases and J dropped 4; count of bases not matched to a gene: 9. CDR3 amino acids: CASSYPLAGATGELFF. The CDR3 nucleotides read TGTGCCAGCAGCTACCCTTTAGCGGGAGCCACCGGGGAGCTGTTTTTT.

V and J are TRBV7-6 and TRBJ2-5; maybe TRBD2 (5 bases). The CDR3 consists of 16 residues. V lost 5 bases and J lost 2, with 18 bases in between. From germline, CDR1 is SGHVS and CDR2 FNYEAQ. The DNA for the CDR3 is TGTGCCAGCAGCCCGAAAAGCCGAGGGCTACAAGAGACCCAGTACTTC. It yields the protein CASSPKSRGLQETQYF.

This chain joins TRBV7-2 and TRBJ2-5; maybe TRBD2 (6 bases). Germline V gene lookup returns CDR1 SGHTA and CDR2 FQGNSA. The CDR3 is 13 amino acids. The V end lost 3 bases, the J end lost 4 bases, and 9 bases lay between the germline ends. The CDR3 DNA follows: TGTGCCAGCAGCTTGGGGGGAATAGAGACCCAGTACTTC. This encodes CASSLGGIETQYF.

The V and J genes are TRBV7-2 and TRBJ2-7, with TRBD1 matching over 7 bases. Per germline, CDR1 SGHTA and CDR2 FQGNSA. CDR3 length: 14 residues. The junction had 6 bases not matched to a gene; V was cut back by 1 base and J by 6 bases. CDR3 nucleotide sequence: TGTGCCAGCAGCTTAGTGTCGGCAGGGGGCGAGCAGTACTTC. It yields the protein CASSLVSAGGEQYF. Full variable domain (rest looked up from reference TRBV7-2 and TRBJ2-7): GAGVSQSPSNKVTEKGKDVELRCDPISGHTALYWYRQSLGQGLEFLIYFQGNSAPDKSGLPSDRFSAERTGGSVSTLTIQRTQQEDSAVYLCASSLVSAGGEQYFGPGTRLTVT.

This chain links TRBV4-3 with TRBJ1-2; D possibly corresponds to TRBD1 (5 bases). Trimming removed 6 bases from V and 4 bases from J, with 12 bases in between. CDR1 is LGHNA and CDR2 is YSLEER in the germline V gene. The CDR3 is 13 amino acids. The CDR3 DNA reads TGCGCCAGCAGTCTGGACAAAGCCTATGGCTACACCTTC. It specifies CASSLDKAYGYTF.

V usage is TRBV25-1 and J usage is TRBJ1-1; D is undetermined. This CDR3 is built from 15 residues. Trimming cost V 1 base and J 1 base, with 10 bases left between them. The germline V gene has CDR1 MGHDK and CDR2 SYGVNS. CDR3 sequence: CASSESSGKNTEAFF. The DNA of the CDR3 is TGTGCCAGCAGTGAATCATCCGGGAAGAACACTGAAGCTTTCTTT. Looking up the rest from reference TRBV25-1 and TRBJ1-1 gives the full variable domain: EADIYQTPRYLVIGTGKKITLECSQTMGHDKMYWYQQDPGMELHLIHYSYGVNSTEKGDLSSESTVSRIRTEHFPLTLESARPSHTSQYLCASSESSGKNTEAFFGQGTRLTVV.